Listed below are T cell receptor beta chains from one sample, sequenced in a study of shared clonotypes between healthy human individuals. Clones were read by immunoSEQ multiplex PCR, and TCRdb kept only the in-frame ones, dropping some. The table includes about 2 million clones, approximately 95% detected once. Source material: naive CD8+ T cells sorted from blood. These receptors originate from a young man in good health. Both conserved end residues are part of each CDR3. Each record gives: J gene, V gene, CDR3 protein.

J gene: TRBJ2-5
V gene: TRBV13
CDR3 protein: CASSAYDRVSLPETQYF

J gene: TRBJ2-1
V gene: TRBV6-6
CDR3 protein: CAGSNSPYNEQFF

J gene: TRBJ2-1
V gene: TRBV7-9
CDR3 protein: CASTLGVNEQFF

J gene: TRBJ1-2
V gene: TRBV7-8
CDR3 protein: CASSLALGVANYGYTF

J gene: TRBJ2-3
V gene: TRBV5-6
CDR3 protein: CASSLGVVTDTQYF

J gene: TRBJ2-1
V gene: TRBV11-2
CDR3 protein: CASSRRGPRSDNEQFF

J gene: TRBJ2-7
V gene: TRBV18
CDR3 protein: CASSAPGHQTYEQYF

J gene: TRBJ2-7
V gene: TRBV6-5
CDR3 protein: CASSYREVSYEQYF

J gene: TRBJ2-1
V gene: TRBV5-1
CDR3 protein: CASSWTGRGHEQFF

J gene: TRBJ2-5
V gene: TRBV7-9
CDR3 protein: CASSPPTSQETQYF

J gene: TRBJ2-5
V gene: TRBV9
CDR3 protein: CASSDGVQETQYF

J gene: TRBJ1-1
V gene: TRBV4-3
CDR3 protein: CASSQDTWGMNTEAFF

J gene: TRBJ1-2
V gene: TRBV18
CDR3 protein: CASSPQGDGYTF

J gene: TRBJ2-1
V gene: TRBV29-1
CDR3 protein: CSVGGYKEAVYNEQFF

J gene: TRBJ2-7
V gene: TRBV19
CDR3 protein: CASSMNGGWEQYF

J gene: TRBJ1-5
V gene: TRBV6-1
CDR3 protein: CASSEAPSTGEGNQPQHF

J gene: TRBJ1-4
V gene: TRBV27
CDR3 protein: CASSVLSGTTNEKLFF

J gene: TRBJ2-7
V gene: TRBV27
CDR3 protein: CASSLQPAPSYEQYF

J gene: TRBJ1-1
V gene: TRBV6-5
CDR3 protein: CASSTGPTVNTEAFF

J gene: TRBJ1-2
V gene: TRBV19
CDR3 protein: CASSPVGTVHGYTF

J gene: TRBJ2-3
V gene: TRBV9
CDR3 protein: CASSVDGTQTDTQYF

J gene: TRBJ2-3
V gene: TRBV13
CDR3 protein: CASSLIGNTDTQYF

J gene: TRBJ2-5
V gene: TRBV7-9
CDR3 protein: CASSGGLESGWETQYF